This T cell receptor (beta chain) originates from a study of blood T cells in healthy people across ages. CDR3 size: 13 residues. Germline CDR1 is SGHRS and CDR2 is YFSETQ. Trimming took 7 bases from V and 4 from J; bases not matched to a gene: 4. Primers used in a second PCR of about 6 to 11 cycles were a sample-barcoded 5' primer and a J-beta primer mix. TCRdb re-called the 5' RACE reads through MiXCR, storing one row per CDR3 protein. Of roughly 790,000 distinct CDR3 sequences detected, 35% to 45% appear once; the ten largest clones hold 20% to 25%. This rearrangement joins TRBV5-1 to TRBJ2-4; 8 bases align to TRBD2. What was sequenced was blood. This TCR was recovered from an older woman in good health. The CDR3 bases are TGCGCCAGCCCGGGGGGGCCGAAAAACATTCAGTACTTC. This encodes CASPGGPKNIQYF.